These 32 T cell receptor beta chains share one sample of origin, sequenced in a study of blood T cell repertoires in COVID-19 (dated by TCRdb to between 2020 and 2021). Libraries came from the immunoSEQ multiplex PCR assay. TCRdb's version of the immuneACCESS table is confined to in-frame rearrangements and falls short of the full clone set. An unresolved V gene accounts for under half of the shortfall where checked; the remainder is of unknown origin. In this sample the table shows around 450,000 clones, approximately 90% of which occur a single time. The ten largest clones add up to around 0.7% of the sample. Sample: PBMCs or T cells enriched from blood (not recorded which). All receptors come from a woman between 18 and 29 years old who had recovered from COVID-19.

This chain connects TRBV5-4 to TRBJ1-3; D is uncertain. V was cut by 1 base and J by 0 bases, with 5 bases left in between. This CDR3 has 14 residues. Germline V gives CDR1 SGHNT, CDR2 YYREEE (reference sequence). CDR3 DNA: TGTGCCAGCAGCTTGTCGAGCTCTGGAAACACCATATATTTT. It specifies CASSLSSSGNTIYF.

This chain connects TRBV4-1 to TRBJ1-1, with D possibly being TRBD1 (6 bases). This CDR3 contains 15 residues. Germline CDR1 is MGHRA and CDR2 is YSYEKL. Trimming stripped 3 bases from V and 0 bases from J, with 11 bases between. The CDR3 loop is CASSQRGGLNTEAFF. The CDR3, as DNA: TGCGCCAGCAGCCAGCGAGGGGGTTTGAACACTGAAGCTTTCTTT.

This clone was detected a few times. The chain couples TRBV5-1 to TRBJ1-3; the D gene is possibly TRBD1 (6 bases). With 4 bases removed from V and 4 bases from J, the gap between germline ends came to 15 bases. CDR1 SGHRS and CDR2 YFSETQ come from the germline V gene. The CDR3 sequence is 15 residues long. For the CDR3, the DNA is TGCGCCAGCAGCGATCCACGGGGGGCCGGAAACACCATATATTTT. It yields the protein CASSDPRGAGNTIYF.

This chain joins TRBV6-5 and TRBJ1-2; TRBD1 aligns across 9 bases. Germline V CDR1 and CDR2: MNHEY, SVGAGI. The CDR3 consists of 15 residues. The V segment lost 5 bases and the J segment 3 bases; nucleotides outside the gene matches: 7. The CDR3 loop is CASSPGQGLHYGYTF. The CDR3 DNA follows: TGTGCCAGCAGTCCCGGACAGGGGCTCCACTATGGCTACACCTTC.

This chain joins TRBV5-1 and TRBJ2-7, with D uncertain. This CDR3 is 14 amino acids long. Germline V lookup: CDR1 SGHRS, CDR2 YFSETQ. V shed 2 bases and J shed 0 bases, with 9 bases lying between them. The CDR3 DNA reads as TGCGCCAGCAGCTTCACCACTCTCTCCTACGAGCAGTACTTC. This sequence encodes CASSFTTLSYEQYF.

This chain connects TRBV28 to TRBJ1-2; 7 bases fit TRBD1. Germline loops: CDR1 MDHEN, CDR2 SYDVKM. The J segment lost 4 bases and the V segment lost 4 bases, leaving 9 bases of the junction unmatched. This CDR3 is built from 15 residues. CDR3 coding DNA: TGTGCCAGCAGTTCCCCCCCTCAGGGGGGCTATGGCTACACCTTC. This encodes CASSSPPQGGYGYTF.

The chain carries TRBV6-1 and TRBJ1-5; D gene uncertain. V lost 2 bases and J lost 4, with 6 bases in between. CDR3 length equals 13 residues. Germline CDR1 is MNHNS and CDR2 is SASEGT. CDR3 nucleotide sequence: TGTGCCAGCAGTGAAACAGCTAATCAGCCCCAGCATTTT. This codes for CASSETANQPQHF.

The V gene is TRBV18, the J gene TRBJ2-3, with a tentative D call TRBD2 (5 bases). Germline V gives CDR1 KGHSH, CDR2 LQKENI. CDR3 length: 15 amino acids. The ends were cut back, 3 bases at V and 3 bases at J, with 13 bases in the middle. The CDR3 bases are TGTGCCAGCTCACCCCCGGGAATTCGGACAGATACGCAGTATTTT. Protein: CASSPPGIRTDTQYF.

V is TRBV19 and J is TRBJ2-3; D not certain. CDR3 size: 13 residues. CDR1 and CDR2 from the germline V gene are LNHDA and SQIVND (reference sequence). V was trimmed by 2 bases and J by 6 bases, leaving 9 bases between them. The CDR3 DNA reads TGTGCCAGTAGTATATTCTTAGCTGATACGCAGTATTTT. This encodes CASSIFLADTQYF.

The J gene is TRBJ1-1, the V gene TRBV28; a possible D gene is TRBD1 (5 bases). CDR1 MDHEN and CDR2 SYDVKM come from the germline V gene. The CDR3 length is 14 residues. Trimming took off 5 bases at V and 6 bases at J, with 16 bases between the two ends. CDR3 DNA: TGTGCCAGCAGTCCGGGGGGTACGAGGGCTGAAGCTTTCTTT. Its protein product is CASSPGGTRAEAFF. Combining the CDR3 with reference TRBV28 and TRBJ1-1 gives the whole variable domain DVKVTQSSRYLVKRTGEKVFLECVQDMDHENMFWYRQDPGLGLRLIYFSYDVKMKEKGDIPEGYSVSREKKERFSLILESASTNQTSMYLCASSPGGTRAEAFFGQGTRLTVV.

This chain joins TRBV19 and TRBJ2-5, with a possible D match to TRBD1 (5 bases). Trimming stripped 4 bases from V and 2 bases from J, with 11 bases between. Germline V gene lookup returns CDR1 LNHDA and CDR2 SQIVND (reference sequence). There are 14 residues in the CDR3. The CDR3 is CASSSPGKQETQYF. In DNA, the CDR3 is TGTGCCAGTAGTAGCCCAGGGAAGCAAGAGACCCAGTACTTC.

CDR3 protein: CASSPGGYEGYTF. For the CDR3, the DNA is TGTGCCAGCAGCCCGGGGGGTTATGAGGGCTACACCTTC. This chain uses TRBV7-2 with TRBJ1-2, with D perhaps TRBD1 (5 bases). The germline V and J ends were trimmed by 5 bases and 8 bases, with 15 bases remaining between them. The CDR3 covers 13 residues. CDR1 is SGHTA and CDR2 is FQGNSA in the germline V gene.

This CDR3 reads CASSRQGGGANVLTF. The CDR3 coding sequence is TGTGCCAGTAGTAGACAGGGTGGTGGGGCCAACGTCCTGACTTTC. J is TRBJ2-6 and V is TRBV19, with 7 bases that match TRBD1. With V trimmed by 4 bases and J by 3 bases, 3 bases remained unmatched. This CDR3 is 15 amino acids long. Per germline, CDR1 LNHDA and CDR2 SQIVND (reference sequence).

The chain carries TRBV28 and TRBJ1-2; a possible D gene is TRBD1 (6 bases). V lost 4 bases and J 4 bases, leaving 16 bases between the germline ends. The CDR3 runs to 15 residues. Per germline, CDR1 MDHEN and CDR2 SYDVKM. CDR3 DNA: TGTGCCAGCAGTTCCGGACAGCGCTCCCTCTATGGCTACACCTTC. This codes for CASSSGQRSLYGYTF.

Points on this clone: This specimen includes other DNA sequences encoding the same CDR3. The chain combines TRBV30 with TRBJ1-5; D ambiguous. Germline CDR1 is GTSNPN and CDR2 is SVGIG (reference sequence). Trimming took off 0 bases at V and 4 bases at J, with 4 bases between the two ends. This CDR3 is built from 12 residues. The DNA for the CDR3 is TGTGCCTGGAGTGTCAGGAATCAGCCCCAGCATTTT. Amino acid sequence: CAWSVRNQPQHF.

The chain recombines TRBV5-4 with TRBJ2-7; tentative D call: TRBD2 (6 bases). The CDR3 contains 15 residues. Between the trimmed V and J ends, which lost 4 bases and 5 bases, there was a span of 19 bases. Germline V gene data show CDR1 as SGHNT and CDR2 as YYREEE (reference sequence). The CDR3 DNA is TGTGCCAGCAGCCTGGGTGGTAGGGGAGGAGACGAGCAGTACTTC. This codes for CASSLGGRGGDEQYF.

The chain is built from TRBV9 and TRBJ2-5; D might be TRBD1 (5 bases). Trimming cost V 2 bases and J 2 bases, with 10 bases left between them. Germline V gives CDR1 SGDLS, CDR2 YYNGEE. This CDR3 contains 14 residues. Here the CDR3 reads CASSVGQDQETQYF. The DNA of the CDR3 is TGTGCCAGCAGCGTCGGACAAGATCAAGAGACCCAGTACTTC.

This chain joins TRBV6-6 and TRBJ1-2; D remains unclear. The CDR3 is 16 residues long. V was cut by 5 bases and J by 2 bases, with 18 bases left in between. Germline CDR1 and CDR2: MNHNY and SVGAGI (reference sequence). The CDR3 loop reads CASSPPPGNPNYGYTF. CDR3 nucleotides: TGTGCCAGCAGTCCCCCTCCCGGGAACCCGAACTATGGCTACACCTTC.

The J gene is TRBJ1-5, the V gene TRBV6-5; D not certain. The CDR3 contains 14 residues. Trimming took 6 bases from V and 0 from J, leaving 9 bases between them. The germline V gene has CDR1 MNHEY and CDR2 SVGAGI. CDR3 coding DNA: TGTGCCAGCAGGACAACTCATAGCAATCAGCCCCAGCATTTT. Translating gives CASRTTHSNQPQHF.

V usage is TRBV7-2 and J usage is TRBJ1-6; tentative D call: TRBD1 (6 bases). The CDR3 covers 15 residues. Germline loops: CDR1 SGHTA, CDR2 FQGNSA. V was pared by 4 bases and J by 9 bases, with 16 bases between. CDR3 amino acids: CASSSPGQVGSPLHF. The DNA of the CDR3 is TGTGCCAGCAGCTCACCGGGACAAGTAGGTTCACCCCTCCACTTT.

The gene calls are TRBV3-1 (or the pseudogene TRBV3-2) and TRBJ1-5, with D maybe TRBD1 (5 bases). Germline V gene data show CDR1 as LGHDT and CDR2 as YNNKEL (reference sequence). This CDR3 region has 14 residues. V was cut by 4 bases and J by 3 bases, with 10 bases left in between. The CDR3 spells CASSLPGFNQPQHF. The CDR3 region has the DNA TGTGCCAGCAGCCTTCCAGGGTTCAATCAGCCCCAGCATTTT.

The chain employs TRBV24-1 and TRBJ2-5, with 7 bases fitting TRBD2. The CDR3 covers 14 residues. Germline-derived CDR1 and CDR2 are KGHDR and SFDVKD. The junction had 9 bases not matched to a gene; V was cut back by 3 bases and J by 9 bases. For the CDR3, the DNA is TGTGCCACCAGTGATAGGCAGCTAGCGGTAGCCCAGTACTTC. Encoded protein: CATSDRQLAVAQYF.

The chain employs TRBV2 and TRBJ2-5; D is uncertain. Germline V gene lookup returns CDR1 SNHLY and CDR2 FYNNEI. V was shortened by 5 bases and J by 5 bases, with 15 bases between the two germline ends. The CDR3 contains 14 residues. The CDR3 DNA sequence: TGTGCCAGCAGTCCTCTCTCAGGCCGGGAGACCCAGTACTTC. Its protein product is CASSPLSGRETQYF.

The gene calls are TRBV2 and TRBJ2-3; 8 positions match TRBD2. Losses at the gene ends were 10 bases for V and 1 base for J; bases not matched to a gene: 10. The CDR3 has 15 amino acids. Germline V gene data show CDR1 as SNHLY and CDR2 as FYNNEI. CDR3 in amino acids: CATAPGGVGTDTQYF. In nucleotides, the CDR3 is TGTGCCACGGCCCCCGGGGGGGTGGGCACAGATACGCAGTATTTT.

This clone was picked up a small number of times. Additional DNA sequences in this sample encode the identical CDR3. This sequence joins TRBV6-5 and TRBJ1-2; 8 bases align to TRBD1. Trimming took 5 bases from V and 2 from J; bases not matched to a gene: 1. Germline lookup yields CDR1 MNHEY and CDR2 SVGAGI. The CDR3 spans 13 residues. The CDR3 spells CASSRTGNYGYTF. The CDR3, as DNA: TGTGCCAGCAGTCGGACAGGGAACTATGGCTACACCTTC.

The rearrangement links TRBV27 to TRBJ1-1, with D perhaps TRBD1 (6 bases). The V end lost 3 bases, the J end lost 2 bases, and 10 bases lay between the germline ends. CDR3 length: 14 amino acids. Germline V CDR1 and CDR2: MNHEY, SMNVEV (reference sequence). The DNA for the CDR3 is TGTGCCAGCAGTTTCACCAGGGGAAACACTGAAGCTTTCTTT. Translation: CASSFTRGNTEAFF.

The J gene is TRBJ1-5, the V gene TRBV5-1, with D possibly TRBD1 on 5 matching bases. V lost 0 bases, J lost 8 bases, and 12 bases lay in between. CDR1 is SGHRS, CDR2 YFSETQ, per germline. The CDR3 runs 14 residues. The chain's CDR3 is CASSLEGLWEPQHF. CDR3 DNA sequence: TGCGCCAGCAGCTTGGAGGGGCTTTGGGAGCCCCAGCATTTT.

In its sample, this clone was seen a few times. The rearrangement links TRBV4-1 to TRBJ2-3; the match to TRBD2 covers 7 bases. The ends lost 0 bases at V and 4 bases at J; junction bases unmatched: 13. CDR3 size: 18 residues. CDR1 is MGHRA and CDR2 is YSYEKL in the germline V gene. CDR3 region: CASSQDRGSGVSPDTQYF. As DNA, the CDR3 is TGCGCCAGCAGCCAAGATAGAGGAAGCGGGGTTAGCCCAGATACGCAGTATTTT.

The chain recombines TRBV6-5 with TRBJ1-2; no clear D. The V and J ends lost 6 bases and 5 bases respectively, with 13 bases between them. CDR1 MNHEY and CDR2 SVGAGI come from the germline V gene. This CDR3 spans 13 amino acids. DNA for the CDR3: TGTGCCAGCAGCCGCACGGGGAAGTATGGCTACACCTTC. Its translation: CASSRTGKYGYTF.

To note about this clone: One end of the junction fails to match germline, which may point to a read error. This chain links TRBV5-1 with TRBJ1-2, with TRBD1 as a possible D gene (5 bases). The CDR3 sequence is 14 residues long. The germline V gene has CDR1 SGHRS and CDR2 YFSETQ. The CDR3 DNA reads as TGCGCCACCAGCCGACCGGGGGGGACCTATGGCTACACCTTC. Translating it yields CATSRPGGTYGYTF.

The chain has TRBV28 and TRBJ1-1; perhaps TRBD1 as D (6 bases). The V end lost 4 bases, the J end lost 6 bases, and 12 bases lay between the germline ends. Germline V gives CDR1 MDHEN, CDR2 SYDVKM. The CDR3 is 13 residues long. The CDR3 region is CASSWTVDPEAFF. As DNA, the CDR3 is TGTGCCAGCAGTTGGACAGTCGATCCTGAAGCTTTCTTT.

Details on this clone: Other DNA sequences within the sample encode an identical CDR3. The genes are TRBV18 and TRBJ1-1; TRBD1 might be the D (6 bases). Trimming stripped 6 bases from V and 1 base from J, with 9 bases between. This CDR3 contains 13 residues. The germline V gene encodes CDR1 KGHSH and CDR2 LQKENI. CDR3 DNA sequence: TGTGCCAGCTCCCTGGGACAGAACACTGAAGCTTTCTTT. As protein: CASSLGQNTEAFF. Full variable domain (rest looked up from reference TRBV18 and TRBJ1-1): NAGVMQNPRHLVRRRGQEARLRCSPMKGHSHVYWYRQLPEEGLKFMVYLQKENIIDESGMPKERFSAEFPKEGPSILRIQQVVRGDSAAYFCASSLGQNTEAFFGQGTRLTVV.